The table lists the clone carrying this TCR beta chain with a count of one. What it recognizes is unknown. PCR used 60 Vbeta primers and 13 Jbeta primers. Libraries were prepared by immunoSEQ multiplex PCR; TCRdb keeps only in-frame clonotypes and omits some of them. The data hold about 140,000 clones, with roughly 76% observed a single time. Healthy donors of bone marrow made up the group. The data are from a study of cytomegalovirus exposure and HLA in healthy donors. Broader study findings: Immune exposure information comprised only CMV serostatus. Fewer N-insertions (relative to the 666-donor mean) were reportedly seen in an Asian-associated ancestry cluster in a later analysis.

The sequencing input was PBMCs. This clonotype originated in a man aged 18 to 30 in good health and CMV-seronegative.

CDR3 region: CASSRGQQNEKLFF. CDR3 nucleotides: TGTGCCAGCAGCCGTGGACAGCAAAATGAAAAACTGTTTTTT. The rearrangement links TRBV11-2 to TRBJ1-4, with D perhaps TRBD1 (6 bases). This CDR3 comprises 14 residues. Germline-derived CDR1 and CDR2 are SGHAT and FQNNGV. The V and J ends lost 5 bases and 5 bases respectively, with 12 bases between them.